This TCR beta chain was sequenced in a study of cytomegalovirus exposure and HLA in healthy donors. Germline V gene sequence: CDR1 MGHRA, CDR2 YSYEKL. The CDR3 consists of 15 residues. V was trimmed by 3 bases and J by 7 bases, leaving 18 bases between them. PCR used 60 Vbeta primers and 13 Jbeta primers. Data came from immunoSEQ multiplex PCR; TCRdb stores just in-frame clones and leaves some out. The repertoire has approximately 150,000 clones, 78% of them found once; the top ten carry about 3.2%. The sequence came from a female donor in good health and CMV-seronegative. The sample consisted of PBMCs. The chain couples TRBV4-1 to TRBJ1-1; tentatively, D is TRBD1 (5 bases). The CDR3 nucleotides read TGCGCCAGCAGCCACCCTCAGGGAGGGGCCCTTGAAGCTTTCTTT. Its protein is CASSHPQGGALEAFF.